This T cell receptor (beta chain) was profiled in a study of T cell responses to AZD1222 COVID-19 vaccine. CDR1 is MNHNY and CDR2 is SVGAGI in the germline V gene (reference sequence). V lost 10 bases, J lost 8 bases, and 21 bases lay in between. The CDR3 runs to 14 residues. Some clones are missing from TCRdb's copy, which holds only in-frame ones; the method was immunoSEQ multiplex PCR. Found here are under 140,000 clones, 80% to 90% of them singletons; the top ten hold 15%. The specimen comprised peripheral blood, sampled 28 days after the second AZD1222 dose. The origin of this receptor is an adult who received the AZD1222 COVID-19 vaccine. The rearrangement uses TRBV6-6 and TRBJ1-5; TRBD1 is a possible D gene (6 bases). This CDR3 reads CATRGGSVREPQHF. The CDR3 DNA is TGTGCCACCCGGGGGGGCAGTGTCAGAGAGCCCCAGCATTTT.